This T cell receptor beta chain was profiled in a study of OX40 agonist ivuxolimab in advanced cancers. The CDR3 loop spans 15 amino acids. Looked up from germline, CDR1 is MNHEY and CDR2 is SVGAGI. Between the trimmed V and J ends, which lost 0 bases and 6 bases, there was a span of 11 bases. Assay used: immunoSEQ multiplex PCR; TCRdb lists only in-frame clones, some missing. The sample has 40,000 to 45,000 clones, around 86% seen once. The source was CD4+ or CD8+ T cells sorted from blood, collected in a trial of the OX40 agonist ivuxolimab. The sequence came from an adult with an advanced solid tumor such as melanoma, head and neck, liver or kidney cancer. V gene TRBV6-5 combines with J gene TRBJ2-2; the D gene is possibly TRBD2 (5 bases). This chain's CDR3 is CASSYSWSGSGELFF. For the CDR3, the DNA is TGTGCCAGCAGTTACTCCTGGTCGGGATCCGGGGAGCTGTTTTTT.